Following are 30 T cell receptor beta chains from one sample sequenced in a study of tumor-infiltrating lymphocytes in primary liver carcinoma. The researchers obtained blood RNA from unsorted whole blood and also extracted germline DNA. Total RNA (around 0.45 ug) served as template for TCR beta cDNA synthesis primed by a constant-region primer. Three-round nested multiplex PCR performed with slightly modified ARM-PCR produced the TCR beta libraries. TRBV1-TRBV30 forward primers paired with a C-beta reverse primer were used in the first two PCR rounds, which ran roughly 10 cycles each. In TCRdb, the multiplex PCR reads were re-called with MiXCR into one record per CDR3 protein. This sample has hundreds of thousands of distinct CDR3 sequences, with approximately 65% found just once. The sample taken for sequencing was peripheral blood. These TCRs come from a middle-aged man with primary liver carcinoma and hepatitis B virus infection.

CDR3 amino acids: CASSLVYGACLPHDEQYF. CDR3 DNA sequence: TGTGCCAGCAGCTTAGTATATGGAGCATGCTTACCCCATGACGAGCAGTATTTT. The chain links TRBV11-2 to TRBJ2-3; no clear D gene. This CDR3 contains 18 residues. Per the germline V gene, CDR1 is SGHAT and CDR2 is FQNNGV. V lost 1 base, J lost 11 bases, and 28 bases lay in between.

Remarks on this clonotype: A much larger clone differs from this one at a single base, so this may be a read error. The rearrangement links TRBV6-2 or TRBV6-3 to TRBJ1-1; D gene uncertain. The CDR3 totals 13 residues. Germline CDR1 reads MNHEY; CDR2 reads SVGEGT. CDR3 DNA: TGTGCCAGTTCTTTCTGGATGAACACTGGAGCTTTCTTT. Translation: CASSFWMNTGAFF.

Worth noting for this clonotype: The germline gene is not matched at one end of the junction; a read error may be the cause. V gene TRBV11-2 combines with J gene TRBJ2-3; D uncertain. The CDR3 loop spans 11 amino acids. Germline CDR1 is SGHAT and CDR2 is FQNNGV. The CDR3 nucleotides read TGTGCCATCAGCTTGAGAGATACGCAGTATTTT. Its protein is CAISLRDTQYF.

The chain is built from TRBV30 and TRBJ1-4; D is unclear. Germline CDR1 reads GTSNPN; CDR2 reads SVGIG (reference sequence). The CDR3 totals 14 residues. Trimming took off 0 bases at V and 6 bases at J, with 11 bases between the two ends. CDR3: CAWSVGLRDEKLFF. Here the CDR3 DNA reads TGTGCCTGGAGTGTGGGCCTACGGGATGAAAAACTGTTTTTT.

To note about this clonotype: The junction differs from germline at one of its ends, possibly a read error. CDR3 sequence (DNA): TGTGTCAGCAGCTTTAAACTCTACGAGCAGTACTTC. Its translation: CVSSFKLYEQYF. The rearrangement links TRBV7-9 to TRBJ2-7; no clear D. The CDR3 spans 12 residues. Germline V gene sequence: CDR1 SEHNR, CDR2 FQNEAQ (reference sequence). The whole variable domain, filled in from reference TRBV7-9 and TRBJ2-7, reads DTGVSQNPRHKITKRGQNVTFRCDPISEHNRLYWYRQTLGQGPEFLTYFQNEAQLEKSRLLSDRFSAERPKGSFSTLEIQRTEQGDSAMYLCVSSFKLYEQYFGPGTRLTVT.

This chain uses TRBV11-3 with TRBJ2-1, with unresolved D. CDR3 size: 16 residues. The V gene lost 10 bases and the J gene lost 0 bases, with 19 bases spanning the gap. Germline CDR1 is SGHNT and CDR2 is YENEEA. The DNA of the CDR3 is TGTGCCAATAGCTTAGATCCCCAGAGCTCCTACAATGAGCAGTTCTTC. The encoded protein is CANSLDPQSSYNEQFF.

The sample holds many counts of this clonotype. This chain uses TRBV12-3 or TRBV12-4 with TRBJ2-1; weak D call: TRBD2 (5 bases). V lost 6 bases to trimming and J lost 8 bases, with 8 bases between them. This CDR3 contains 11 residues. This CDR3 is CASRLVDEQFF. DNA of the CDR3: TGTGCCAGCAGACTAGTGGATGAGCAGTTCTTC.

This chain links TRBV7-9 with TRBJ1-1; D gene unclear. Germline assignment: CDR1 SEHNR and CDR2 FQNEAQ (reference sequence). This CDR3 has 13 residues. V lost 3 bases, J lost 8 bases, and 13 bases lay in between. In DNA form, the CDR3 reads TGTGCCAGCAGCTTTGGGCTTACAGACGAAGCTTTCTTT. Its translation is CASSFGLTDEAFF.

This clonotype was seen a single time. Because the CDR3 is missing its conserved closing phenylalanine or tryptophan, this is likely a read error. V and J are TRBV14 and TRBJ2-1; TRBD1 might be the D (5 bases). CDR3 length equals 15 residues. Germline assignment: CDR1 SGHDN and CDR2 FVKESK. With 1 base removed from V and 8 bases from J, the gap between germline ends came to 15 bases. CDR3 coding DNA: TGTGCCAGCAGCCAAGTTGTGGGTTTCAGGGATGAGCAGTTCCTC. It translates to CASSQVVGFRDEQFL.

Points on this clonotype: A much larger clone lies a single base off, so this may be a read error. The CDR3 spells CSIVLHGTGELFF. CDR3 DNA sequence: TGCAGCATTGTTCTCCACGGTACCGGGGAGCTGTTTTTT. V gene TRBV29-1 combines with J gene TRBJ2-2; no reliable D call. The ends were cut back, 8 bases at V and 5 bases at J, with 15 bases in the middle. The CDR3 is 13 amino acids. The germline CDR1 and CDR2 sequences are SQVTM and ANQGSEA.

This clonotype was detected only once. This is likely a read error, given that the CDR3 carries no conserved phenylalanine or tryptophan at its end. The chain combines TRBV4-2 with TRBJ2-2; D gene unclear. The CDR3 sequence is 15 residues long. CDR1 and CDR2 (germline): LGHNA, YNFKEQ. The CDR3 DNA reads TGTGCCAGCAGCCAAGATTTCCGCAACACCTGGGAGCTGTTTTAT. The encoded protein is CASSQDFRNTWELFY.

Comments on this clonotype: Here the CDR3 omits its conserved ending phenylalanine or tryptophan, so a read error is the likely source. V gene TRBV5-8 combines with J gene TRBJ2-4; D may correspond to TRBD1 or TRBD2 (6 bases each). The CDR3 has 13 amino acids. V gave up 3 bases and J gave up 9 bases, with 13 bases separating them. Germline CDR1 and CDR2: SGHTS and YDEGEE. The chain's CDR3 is CASSSLGGGIQYL. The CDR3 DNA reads TGTGCCAGCAGCTCCCTAGGAGGGGGCATTCAGTACCTC.

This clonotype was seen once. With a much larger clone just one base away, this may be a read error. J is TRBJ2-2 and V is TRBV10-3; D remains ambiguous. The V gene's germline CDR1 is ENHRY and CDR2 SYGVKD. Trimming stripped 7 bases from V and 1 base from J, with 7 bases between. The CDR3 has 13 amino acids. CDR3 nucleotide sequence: TGTGCCATCAATGTTCAGAACACCGGGGAGCTGTTTTTT. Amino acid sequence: CAINVQNTGELFF.

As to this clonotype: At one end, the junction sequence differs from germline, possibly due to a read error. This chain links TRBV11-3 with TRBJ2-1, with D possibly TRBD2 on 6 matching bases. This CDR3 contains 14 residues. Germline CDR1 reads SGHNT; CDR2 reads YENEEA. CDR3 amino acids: CVSSLAGPINGQFF. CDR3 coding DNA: TGTGTCAGCAGCTTGGCGGGACCGATAAATGGGCAGTTCTTC.

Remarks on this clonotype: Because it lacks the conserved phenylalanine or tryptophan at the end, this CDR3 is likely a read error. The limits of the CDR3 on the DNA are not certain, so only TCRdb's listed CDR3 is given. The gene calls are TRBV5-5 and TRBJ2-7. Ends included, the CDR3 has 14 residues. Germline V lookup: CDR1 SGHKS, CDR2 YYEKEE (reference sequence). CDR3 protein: CASSQWTESYELYL.

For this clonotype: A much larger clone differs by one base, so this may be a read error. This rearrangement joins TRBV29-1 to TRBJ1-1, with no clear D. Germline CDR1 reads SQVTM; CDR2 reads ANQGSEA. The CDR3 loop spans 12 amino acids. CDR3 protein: CSSEGLGSEAFF. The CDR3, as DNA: TGCAGTAGTGAAGGGTTGGGCTCTGAAGCTTTCTTT.

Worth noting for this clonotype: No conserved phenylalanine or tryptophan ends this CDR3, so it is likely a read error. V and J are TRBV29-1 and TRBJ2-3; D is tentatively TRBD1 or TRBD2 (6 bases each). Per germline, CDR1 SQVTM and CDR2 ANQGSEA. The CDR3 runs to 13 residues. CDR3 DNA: TGCAGCGTTGAAAATAGGGGGGCAGATACACAGTATCTT. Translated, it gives CSVENRGADTQYL.

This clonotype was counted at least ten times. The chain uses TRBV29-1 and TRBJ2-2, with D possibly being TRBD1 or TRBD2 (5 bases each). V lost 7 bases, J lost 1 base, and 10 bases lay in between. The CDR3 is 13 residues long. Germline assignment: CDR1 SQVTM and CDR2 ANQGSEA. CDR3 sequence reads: CSGGGRNTGELFF. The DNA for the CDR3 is TGCAGCGGTGGGGGACGGAACACCGGGGAGCTGTTTTTT.

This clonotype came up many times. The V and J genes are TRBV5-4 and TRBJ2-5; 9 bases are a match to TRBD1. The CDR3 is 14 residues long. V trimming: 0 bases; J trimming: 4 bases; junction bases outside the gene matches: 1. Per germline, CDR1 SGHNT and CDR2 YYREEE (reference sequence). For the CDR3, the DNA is TGTGCCAGCAGCTTGGGGGGACAGGGAGAGACCCAGTACTTC. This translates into CASSLGGQGETQYF.

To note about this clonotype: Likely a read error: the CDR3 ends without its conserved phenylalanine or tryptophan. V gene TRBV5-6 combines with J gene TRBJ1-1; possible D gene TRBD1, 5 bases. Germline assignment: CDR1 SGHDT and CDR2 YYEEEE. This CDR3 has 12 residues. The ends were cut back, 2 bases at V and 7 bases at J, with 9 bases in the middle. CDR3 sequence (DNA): TGTGCCAGCAGCTTTTCAGGGAGTGAAGCTTTCTCT. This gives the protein CASSFSGSEAFS.

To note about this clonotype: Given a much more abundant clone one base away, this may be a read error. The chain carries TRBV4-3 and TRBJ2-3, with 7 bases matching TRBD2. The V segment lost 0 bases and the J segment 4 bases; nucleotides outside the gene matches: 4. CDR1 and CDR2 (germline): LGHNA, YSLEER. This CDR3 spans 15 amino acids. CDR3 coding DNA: TGCGCCAGCAGCCAAGATGTCCTAGCGGCAGATACGCAGTATTTT. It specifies CASSQDVLAADTQYF.

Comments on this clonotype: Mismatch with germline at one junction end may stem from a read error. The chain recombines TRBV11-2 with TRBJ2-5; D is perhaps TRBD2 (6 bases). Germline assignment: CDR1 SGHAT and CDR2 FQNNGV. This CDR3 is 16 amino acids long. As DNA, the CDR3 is TGTGTCAGCAGCTTAGGACTAACGGGAAACCAGGAGACCCAGTACTTC. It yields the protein CVSSLGLTGNQETQYF.

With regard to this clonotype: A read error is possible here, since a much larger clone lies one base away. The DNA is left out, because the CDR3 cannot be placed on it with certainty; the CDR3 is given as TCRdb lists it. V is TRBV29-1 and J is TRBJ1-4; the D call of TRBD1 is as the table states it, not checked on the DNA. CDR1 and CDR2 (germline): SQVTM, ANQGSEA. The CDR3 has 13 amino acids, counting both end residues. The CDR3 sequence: CSVGQGASEKLVF.

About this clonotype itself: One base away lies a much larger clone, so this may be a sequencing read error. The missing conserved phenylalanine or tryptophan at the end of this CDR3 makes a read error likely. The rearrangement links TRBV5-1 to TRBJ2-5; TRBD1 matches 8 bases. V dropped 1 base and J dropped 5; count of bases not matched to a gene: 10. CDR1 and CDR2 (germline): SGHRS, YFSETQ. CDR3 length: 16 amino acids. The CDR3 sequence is CASSLQGAMVMETQYC. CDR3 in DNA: TGCGCCAGCAGCTTGCAGGGGGCTATGGTTATGGAGACCCAGTACTGC.

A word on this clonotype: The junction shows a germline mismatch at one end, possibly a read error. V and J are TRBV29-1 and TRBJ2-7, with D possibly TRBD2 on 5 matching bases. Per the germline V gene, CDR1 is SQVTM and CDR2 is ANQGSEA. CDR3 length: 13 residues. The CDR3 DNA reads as TGCAGCGCTCTCGTGGGAGAGACCCACGAGCTGTACTTC. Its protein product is CSALVGETHELYF.

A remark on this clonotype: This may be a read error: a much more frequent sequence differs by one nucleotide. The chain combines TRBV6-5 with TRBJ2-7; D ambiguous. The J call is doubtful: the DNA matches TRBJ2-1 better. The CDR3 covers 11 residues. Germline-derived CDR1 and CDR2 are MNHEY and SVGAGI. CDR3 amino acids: CASSSLYEQFF. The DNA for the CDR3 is TGTGCCAGCAGTTCACTCTACGAGCAGTTCTTC.

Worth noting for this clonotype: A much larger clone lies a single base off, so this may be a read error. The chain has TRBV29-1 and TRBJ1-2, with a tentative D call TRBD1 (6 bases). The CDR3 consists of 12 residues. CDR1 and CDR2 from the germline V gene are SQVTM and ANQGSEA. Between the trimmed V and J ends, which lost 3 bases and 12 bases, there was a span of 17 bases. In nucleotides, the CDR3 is TGCAGCGTTGAGGGGGGGGCGCGGGGCCACACCTTC. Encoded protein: CSVEGGARGHTF.

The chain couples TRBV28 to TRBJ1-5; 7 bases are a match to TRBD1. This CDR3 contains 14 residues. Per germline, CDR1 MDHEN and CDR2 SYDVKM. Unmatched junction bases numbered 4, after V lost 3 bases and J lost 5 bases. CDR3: CASSFSDRDQPQHF. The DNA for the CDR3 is TGTGCCAGCAGTTTCTCAGACAGGGATCAGCCCCAGCATTTT.

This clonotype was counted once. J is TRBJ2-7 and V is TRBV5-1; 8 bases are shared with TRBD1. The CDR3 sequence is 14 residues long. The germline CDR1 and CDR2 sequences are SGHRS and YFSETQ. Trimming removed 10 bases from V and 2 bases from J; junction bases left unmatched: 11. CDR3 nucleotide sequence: TGCGCCGTCAGCTCGACAGGGGAGGCCTACGAGCAGTACTTC. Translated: CAVSSTGEAYEQYF.

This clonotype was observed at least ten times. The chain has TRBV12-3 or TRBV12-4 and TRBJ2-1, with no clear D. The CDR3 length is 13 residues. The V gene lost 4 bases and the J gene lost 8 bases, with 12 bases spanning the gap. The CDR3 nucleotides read TGTGCCAGCAGTTCCAGCTGGTTCGATGAGCAGTTCTTC. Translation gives CASSSSWFDEQFF.